These 30 T cell receptor beta chains share one sample of origin, sequenced in a study of blood T cell repertoires in COVID-19 (dated by TCRdb to 2018 to 2021). Receptor amplification or capture employed the immunoSEQ multiplex PCR assay. Held by TCRdb, this immuneACCESS table contains in-frame sequences only and omits some clones. Under half of the omission traces to an unresolved V gene where checked; the cause of the rest is unknown. The sample table contains tens of thousands of clones; only one count was recorded for 80% of them. The ten largest clones take up around 4.7% of the sample. Sequencing input: peripheral blood. The origin of the receptors is a woman aged 70-85 years with acute or convalescent COVID-19.

The chain couples TRBV7-2 to TRBJ1-2; D is possibly TRBD1 (5 bases). V lost 5 bases, J lost 2 bases, and 18 bases lay in between. The CDR3 length is 16 residues. Germline V lookup: CDR1 SGHTA, CDR2 FQGNSA. The DNA for the CDR3 is TGTGCCAGCAGCCCCACGCACGGACACCGAAACTATGGCTACACCTTC. Amino acid sequence: CASSPTHGHRNYGYTF.

The genes are TRBV6-2 or TRBV6-3 and TRBJ1-2; TRBD1 matches 7 bases. CDR3 size: 16 residues. CDR1 and CDR2 from the germline V gene are MNHEY and SVGEGT. V lost 1 base and J lost 8; bases outside the gene matches: 13. The CDR3 nucleotides are TGTGCCAGCAGTTACTTTAAGGGGACAGCTGAGTACGGCTACACCTTC. Amino acid sequence: CASSYFKGTAEYGYTF.

The J gene is TRBJ1-2, the V gene TRBV5-6; 9 positions agree with TRBD1. Looked up from germline, CDR1 is SGHDT and CDR2 is YYEEEE. This CDR3 region has 17 residues. J gave up 2 bases and V 5 bases, and 13 bases lay outside the gene matches. DNA of the CDR3: TGTGCCAGCAGTTACGACCTTCCGGACAGGGGAAACTATGGCTACACCTTC. Its translation: CASSYDLPDRGNYGYTF.

This clone was counted many times. This chain links TRBV6-6 with TRBJ2-1, with TRBD2 identical over 11 bases. J gave up 5 bases and V 5 bases, and 8 bases lay outside the gene matches. The CDR3 has 16 amino acids. In germline, CDR1 is MNHNY, CDR2 SVGAGI (reference sequence). CDR3 residues: CASSQTLAGEHNEQFF. The CDR3 DNA reads as TGTGCCAGCAGTCAAACACTAGCGGGGGAGCACAATGAGCAGTTCTTC.

The V call is TRBV18, the J call TRBJ2-5; possible D gene TRBD2, 5 bases. Between the trimmed V and J ends, which lost 2 bases and 5 bases, there was a span of 9 bases. CDR3 length: 13 residues. Germline V gives CDR1 KGHSH, CDR2 LQKENI. The CDR3 coding sequence is TGTGCCAGCTCACCAGGACTTAGGGAGACCCAGTACTTC. It specifies CASSPGLRETQYF. Complete variable domain (other parts from reference TRBV18 and TRBJ2-5): NAGVMQNPRHLVRRRGQEARLRCSPMKGHSHVYWYRQLPEEGLKFMVYLQKENIIDESGMPKERFSAEFPKEGPSILRIQQVVRGDSAAYFCASSPGLRETQYFGPGTRLLVL.

The chain couples TRBV7-8 to TRBJ2-5, with 8 bases identical to TRBD1. Trimming at V came to 5 bases and at J to 0 bases, leaving 8 bases not matched to a gene. Germline V CDR1 and CDR2: SGHVS, FQNEAQ. This CDR3 is 16 amino acids long. The CDR3 protein is CASSPSRDRYQETQYF. The DNA of the CDR3 is TGTGCCAGCAGCCCAAGCCGGGACAGGTACCAAGAGACCCAGTACTTC.

This clone appeared a few times. The chain uses TRBV5-1 and TRBJ1-6; 10 positions agree with TRBD1. The CDR3 runs 14 residues. Germline values: CDR1 SGHRS, CDR2 YFSETQ. The V and J ends lost 3 bases and 8 bases, in that order; junction bases with no gene match: 2. The CDR3 reads CASSSGTGDSPLHF. CDR3 bases: TGCGCCAGCAGCTCCGGGACAGGGGATTCACCCCTCCACTTT.

In this sample, this clone turned up a few times. J is TRBJ1-1 and V is TRBV9; D not certain. Deletions cut 4 bases from V and 6 bases from J, with 13 bases between. The CDR3 consists of 13 residues. Germline V gene data show CDR1 as SGDLS and CDR2 as YYNGEE. For the CDR3, the DNA is TGTGCCAGCAGCCCAGAGGTGGAGGCTGAAGCTTTCTTT. Translation: CASSPEVEAEAFF.

The V call is TRBV6-5, the J call TRBJ1-1; D is undetermined. The CDR3 spans 14 residues. Germline CDR1 reads MNHEY; CDR2 reads SVGAGI. V was clipped by 5 bases and J by 1 base, with 11 bases between them. The CDR3: CASSPVASNTEAFF. In nucleotides, the CDR3 is TGTGCCAGCAGTCCCGTAGCTTCGAACACTGAAGCTTTCTTT.

V usage is TRBV2 and J usage is TRBJ2-7, with no clear D. The CDR3 contains 14 residues. Trimming took 3 bases from V and 5 from J, leaving 14 bases between them. Germline V gene lookup returns CDR1 SNHLY and CDR2 FYNNEI. The CDR3 region has the DNA TGTGCCAGCAGTGAGGAAGCCGGCCGGGACGAGCAGTACTTC. Translation gives CASSEEAGRDEQYF.

This chain links TRBV28 with TRBJ1-3, with TRBD1 as a possible D gene (5 bases). Germline assignment: CDR1 MDHEN and CDR2 SYDVKM. CDR3 length: 12 amino acids. The V gene lost 2 bases and the J gene lost 12 bases, with 11 bases spanning the gap. The DNA for the CDR3 is TGTGCCAGCAGTTTAGGGGGGTATCACATATATTTT. Its translation is CASSLGGYHIYF.

This rearrangement joins TRBV9 to TRBJ1-3, with TRBD1 identical over 8 bases. The CDR3 totals 18 residues. J lost 1 base, V lost 3 bases, and 12 bases had no gene match. Germline values: CDR1 SGDLS, CDR2 YYNGEE. The CDR3 reads CASSAGHVTGASGNTIYF. Written as DNA, the CDR3 is TGTGCCAGCAGCGCCGGCCACGTGACAGGGGCGTCTGGAAACACCATATATTTT. Looking up the rest from reference TRBV9 and TRBJ1-3 gives the full variable domain: DSGVTQTPKHLITATGQRVTLRCSPRSGDLSVYWYQQSLDQGLQFLIQYYNGEERAKGNILERFSAQQFPDLHSELNLSSLELGDSALYFCASSAGHVTGASGNTIYFGEGSWLTVV.

The chain couples TRBV6-5 to TRBJ1-1; TRBD1 might be the D (5 bases). From germline, CDR1 is MNHEY and CDR2 SVGAGI. The germline V and J ends were trimmed by 0 bases and 5 bases, with 10 bases remaining between them. The CDR3 length is 14 residues. Written as DNA, the CDR3 is TGTGCCAGCAGTTACTCAGGAGCAGGGACTGAAGCTTTCTTT. Translation: CASSYSGAGTEAFF.

This rearrangement joins TRBV7-2 to TRBJ2-3; TRBD1 agrees at 9 bases. CDR3 size: 15 residues. J was trimmed by 0 bases and V by 4 bases; bases with no gene match: 2. The germline CDR1 and CDR2 sequences are SGHTA and FQGNSA. CDR3 DNA: TGTGCCAGCAGCTACAGGGGGCTCAGCACAGATACGCAGTATTTT. It is translated as CASSYRGLSTDTQYF. Variable domain in full (rest from reference TRBV7-2 and TRBJ2-3): GAGVSQSPSNKVTEKGKDVELRCDPISGHTALYWYRQSLGQGLEFLIYFQGNSAPDKSGLPSDRFSAERTGGSVSTLTIQRTQQEDSAVYLCASSYRGLSTDTQYFGPGTRLTVL.

The V call is TRBV7-2, the J call TRBJ2-1; D gene ambiguous. This CDR3 has 12 residues. Germline CDR1 is SGHTA and CDR2 is FQGNSA. Trimming took 5 bases from V and 3 from J, leaving 5 bases between them. The CDR3 bases are TGTGCCAGCAGCCAGGACTACAATGAGCAGTTCTTC. It yields the protein CASSQDYNEQFF.

The gene calls are TRBV6-5 and TRBJ1-1, with D uncertain. Looked up from germline, CDR1 is MNHEY and CDR2 is SVGAGI. The CDR3 runs to 12 residues. The V end was cut by 5 bases, the J end by 2 bases, with 6 bases between. This CDR3 is CASSRSNTEAFF. CDR3 coding DNA: TGTGCCAGCAGTCGGAGCAACACTGAAGCTTTCTTT.

CDR3 sequence reads: CASSQGTGTYSGNTIYF. The CDR3 DNA follows: TGCGCCAGCAGCCAAGGAACAGGGACCTACTCTGGAAACACCATATATTTT. The rearrangement joins TRBV4-1 to TRBJ1-3; D may be TRBD1 (6 bases). This CDR3 comprises 17 residues. The germline V gene encodes CDR1 MGHRA and CDR2 YSYEKL. V was clipped by 1 base and J by 0 bases, with 13 bases between them.

The V and J genes are TRBV3-1 (or the pseudogene TRBV3-2) and TRBJ1-1, with D unresolved. Looked up from germline, CDR1 is LGHDT and CDR2 is YNNKEL (reference sequence). Trimming took off 1 base at V and 11 bases at J, with 17 bases between the two ends. This CDR3 is built from 14 residues. In DNA, the CDR3 is TGTGCCAGCAGCCAAGTCGGAGCGCAGAGTGACGCTTTCTTT. Translating it yields CASSQVGAQSDAFF.

CDR3 in amino acids: CASSPYHGTGRYNEQFF. CDR3 DNA: TGTGCCAGCAGCCCCTACCACGGGACAGGACGTTACAATGAGCAGTTCTTC. This chain uses TRBV7-3 with TRBJ2-1; 8 nucleotides match TRBD1. Germline V gene sequence: CDR1 SGHTA, CDR2 FQGTGA. The V segment lost 5 bases and the J segment 4 bases; nucleotides outside the gene matches: 13. CDR3 length equals 17 residues.

The genes are TRBV4-3 and TRBJ2-5, with TRBD1 as a possible D gene (6 bases). The V end was cut by 4 bases, the J end by 2 bases, with 17 bases between. Germline CDR1 LGHNA, CDR2 YSLEER. This CDR3 has 16 amino acids. The CDR3 coding sequence is TGCGCCAGCAGCCCTAACAGGGTGAGTGGACAAGAGACCCAGTACTTC. Translating gives CASSPNRVSGQETQYF.

This clone was recorded a few times. The chain couples TRBV24-1 to TRBJ1-1; TRBD1 aligns across 8 bases. J was trimmed by 3 bases and V by 0 bases; bases with no gene match: 5. The CDR3 runs 16 residues. The germline V gene has CDR1 KGHDR and CDR2 SFDVKD. The CDR3 nucleotides read TGTGCCACCAGTGATTTGGAGGACAGGGCGGACACTGAAGCTTTCTTT. It specifies CATSDLEDRADTEAFF.

The chain links TRBV29-1 to TRBJ1-1; 11 bases are shared with TRBD1. The CDR3 loop spans 14 amino acids. Germline trimming cut 7 bases from V and 4 bases from J; bases unmatched to any gene: 8. The germline CDR1 and CDR2 sequences are SQVTM and ANQGSEA. Written as DNA, the CDR3 is TGCAGCGCACGGACAGGGGGCTTGAGCACTGAAGCTTTCTTT. Translated, it gives CSARTGGLSTEAFF.

The table lists this clone with a few counts. V gene TRBV25-1 combines with J gene TRBJ1-3; D is perhaps TRBD1 (6 bases). The germline V gene encodes CDR1 MGHDK and CDR2 SYGVNS. V shed 8 bases and J shed 0 bases, with 11 bases lying between them. The CDR3 spans 14 residues. Written as DNA, the CDR3 is TGTGCCAGCCAGGACAGATACTCTGGAAACACCATATATTTT. Residues: CASQDRYSGNTIYF.

The chain has TRBV9 and TRBJ2-2, with 9 bases identical to TRBD2. The V gene's germline CDR1 is SGDLS and CDR2 YYNGEE. Trimming at V came to 0 bases and at J to 6 bases, leaving 0 bases not matched to a gene. CDR3 length: 14 amino acids. Here the CDR3 reads CASSVGTSAGELFF. CDR3 bases: TGTGCCAGCAGCGTAGGGACTAGCGCCGGGGAGCTGTTTTTT.

The chain recombines TRBV9 with TRBJ2-5, with 7 bases aligning to TRBD2. The junction had 1 base not matched to a gene; V was cut back by 2 bases and J by 3 bases. The CDR3 consists of 13 residues. Germline-derived CDR1 and CDR2 are SGDLS and YYNGEE. CDR3 DNA sequence: TGTGCCAGCAGCGTGGCGGGGGAAGAGACCCAGTACTTC. Amino acid sequence: CASSVAGEETQYF.

V gene TRBV9 combines with J gene TRBJ1-4; D is undetermined. The CDR3 is 15 residues long. Germline V gene lookup returns CDR1 SGDLS and CDR2 YYNGEE. V was clipped by 0 bases and J by 0 bases, with 6 bases between them. CDR3 residues: CASSVDPTTNEKLFF. Here the CDR3 DNA reads TGTGCCAGCAGCGTAGATCCCACAACTAATGAAAAACTGTTTTTT.

This clone was seen a single time. This rearrangement joins TRBV16 to TRBJ1-1; D unresolved. Germline CDR1 is KGHSY and CDR2 is FQNENV. V was cut by 0 bases and J by 1 base, with 6 bases left in between. This CDR3 is built from 14 residues. In nucleotides, the CDR3 is TGTGCCAGCAGCCAATCGAACGGGAACACTGAAGCTTTCTTT. This gives the protein CASSQSNGNTEAFF. The full variable domain, with the rest looked up from reference TRBV16 and TRBJ1-1, is GEEVAQTPKHLVRGEGQKAKLYCAPIKGHSYVFWYQQVLKNEFKFLISFQNENVFDETGMPKERFSAKCLPNSPCSLEIQATKLEDSAVYFCASSQSNGNTEAFFGQGTRLTVV.

The chain uses TRBV5-1 and TRBJ2-5, with 9 bases fitting TRBD2. CDR1 is SGHRS, CDR2 YFSETQ, per germline. This CDR3 has 16 amino acids. The trim removed 2 bases at V and 2 bases at J, leaving 7 bases unmatched. The CDR3 DNA sequence: TGCGCCAGCAGCTTAAATAGCGGGGGCGAACAAGAGACCCAGTACTTC. Protein: CASSLNSGGEQETQYF.

This clone was counted ten times or more. The rearrangement uses TRBV9 and TRBJ2-1; 13 bases line up with TRBD2. This CDR3 is built from 15 residues. Germline CDR1 reads SGDLS; CDR2 reads YYNGEE. The J segment lost 6 bases and the V segment lost 4 bases, leaving 4 bases of the junction unmatched. The CDR3 loop reads CASSPWTSGGNEQFF. Written as DNA, the CDR3 is TGTGCCAGCAGCCCGTGGACTAGCGGGGGCAATGAGCAGTTCTTC.

This chain uses TRBV10-3 with TRBJ2-5, with D possibly being TRBD2 (5 bases). The CDR3 is 13 amino acids. The germline V gene has CDR1 ENHRY and CDR2 SYGVKD. Deletions cut 3 bases from V and 4 bases from J, with 9 bases between. CDR3 in DNA: TGTGCCATCAGTGATCCTAGCAGAGAGACCCAGTACTTC. This translates into CAISDPSRETQYF.